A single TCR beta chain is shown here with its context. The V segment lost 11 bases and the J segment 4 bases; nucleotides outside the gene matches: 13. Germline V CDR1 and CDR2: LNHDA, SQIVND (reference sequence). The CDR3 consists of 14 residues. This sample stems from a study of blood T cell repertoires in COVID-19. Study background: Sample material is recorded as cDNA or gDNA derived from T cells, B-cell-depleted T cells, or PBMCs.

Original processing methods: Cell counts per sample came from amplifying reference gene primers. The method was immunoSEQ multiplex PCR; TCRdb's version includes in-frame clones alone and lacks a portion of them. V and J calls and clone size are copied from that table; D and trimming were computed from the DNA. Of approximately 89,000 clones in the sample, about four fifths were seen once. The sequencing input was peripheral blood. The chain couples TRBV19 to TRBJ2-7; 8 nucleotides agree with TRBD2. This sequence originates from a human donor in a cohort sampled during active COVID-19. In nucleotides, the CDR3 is TGTGCCCCCCGGGGGGGGGTCTACCTATACGAGCAGTACTTC. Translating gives CAPRGGVYLYEQYF.